This T cell receptor (beta chain) was captured by sequencing in a study of T cells in Graves' hyperthyroidism and ophthalmopathy. Amplification of TCR beta CDR3 regions was performed using RNA transcripts as template. A set of HTBI primers served as the primers for a first-round RT-PCR of the TCR CDR3. MiXCR was run by TCRdb on the multiplex PCR reads, yielding one entry per CDR3 protein. This sample carries hundreds of thousands of distinct CDR3 sequences, nearly 20% of them seen once, and the ten largest clones take 47%. Findings and limits, study-wide: Within blood appeared most thyroid clonotypes that had expanded above 0.001.

Germline CDR1 SGHTA, CDR2 FQGNSA. V lost 8 bases to trimming and J lost 8 bases; unmatched junction nucleotides: 4. This CDR3 is 13 amino acids long. This clonotype was detected ten times or more. The target antigen is unknown. The receptor was derived from a man between 35 and 55 years old with Graves' ophthalmopathy. The sample was blood. The V and J genes are TRBV7-2 and TRBJ2-1; the match to TRBD2 covers 12 bases. DNA of the CDR3: TGTGCCAGCGGACTAGCGGGAAAGCATGAGCAGTTCTTC. Amino acid sequence: CASGLAGKHEQFF.